The 14 T cell receptor beta chains presented below share a single source sample, sequenced in a study of blood T cell repertoires in COVID-19. Only in-frame clones appear in the TCRdb table, and some are missing; sequencing was by immunoSEQ multiplex PCR. The table shows about 190,000 clones, with 84% occurring only once. Sequenced material: PBMCs or T cells enriched from blood (not recorded which). Every receptor here comes from a woman in her 30s who had been exposed to COVID-19.

This chain uses TRBV10-1 with TRBJ2-1; tentatively, D is TRBD2 (6 bases). In germline, CDR1 is WNHNN, CDR2 SYGVQD (reference sequence). V was shortened by 5 bases and J by 0 bases, with 11 bases between the two germline ends. CDR3 length equals 15 residues. The CDR3 loop reads CASSLSGSSYNEQFF. The CDR3 DNA reads as TGCGCCAGCAGTCTCTCCGGGAGCTCCTACAATGAGCAGTTCTTC.

This clone occurred once. The germline gene is not matched at one end of the junction; a read error may be the cause. V gene TRBV5-4 combines with J gene TRBJ1-1; TRBD1 matches at 8 bases. Germline assignment: CDR1 SGHNT and CDR2 YYREEE (reference sequence). There are 15 residues in the CDR3. The CDR3 is CASNLAGTGDTEAFF. The CDR3 nucleotides are TGTGCCAGCAACTTGGCCGGGACAGGCGACACTGAAGCTTTCTTT. The variable domain in full, with the rest retrieved from reference TRBV5-4 and TRBJ1-1, is ETGVTQSPTHLIKTRGQQVTLRCSSQSGHNTVSWYQQALGQGPQFIFQYYREEENGRGNFPPRFSGLQFPNYSSELNVNALELDDSALYLCASNLAGTGDTEAFFGQGTRLTVV.

This clone was seen just once. The chain carries TRBV5-8 and TRBJ2-1, with 9 nucleotides matching TRBD2. Losses at the gene ends were 0 bases for V and 6 bases for J; bases not matched to a gene: 7. The CDR3 is 16 amino acids. Germline values: CDR1 SGHTS, CDR2 YDEGEE. CDR3 coding DNA: TGTGCCAGCAGCTTGGAAGGGGCGGGGGGGCCCAATGAGCAGTTCTTC. It translates to CASSLEGAGGPNEQFF.

This clone appeared once. The chain recombines TRBV14 with TRBJ1-2; maybe TRBD1 (6 bases). The length of the CDR3 is 12 residues. V dropped 4 bases and J dropped 8 bases, with 11 bases sitting between them. Germline CDR1 and CDR2: SGHDN and FVKESK. The CDR3 sequence is CASSRYRDGYTF. The CDR3 DNA is TGTGCCAGCAGCCGATACAGGGACGGCTACACCTTC.

The rearrangement uses TRBV11-2 and TRBJ2-7; D might be TRBD1 (6 bases). The CDR3 extends over 15 amino acids. V lost 4 bases, J lost 2 bases, and 15 bases lay in between. Germline V gene lookup returns CDR1 SGHAT and CDR2 FQNNGV. The CDR3 nucleotides read TGTGCCAGCAGCTCGCAGACAGGCACGGCCTACGAGCAGTACTTC. It translates to CASSSQTGTAYEQYF.

The rearrangement uses TRBV5-5 and TRBJ1-2; the D gene is possibly TRBD1 (5 bases). This CDR3 region has 13 residues. Trimming pared 5 bases from V and 8 bases from J, leaving 16 bases between. The germline V gene has CDR1 SGHKS and CDR2 YYEKEE (reference sequence). CDR3 amino acids: CASSFQDSSGYTF. CDR3 coding DNA: TGTGCCAGCAGTTTCCAAGACAGCAGCGGCTACACCTTC.

This chain links TRBV5-6 with TRBJ2-7; a weak D match, TRBD2 (5 bases). V was clipped by 4 bases and J by 4 bases, with 15 bases between them. The CDR3 length is 14 residues. Germline CDR1 is SGHDT and CDR2 is YYEEEE. CDR3 in amino acids: CASSRPLELYEQYF. CDR3 bases: TGTGCCAGCAGCCGCCCACTAGAACTATACGAGCAGTACTTC.

The chain carries TRBV19 and TRBJ1-2, with no clear D. CDR3 length equals 14 residues. The germline gives CDR1 LNHDA, CDR2 SQIVND (reference sequence). V dropped 2 bases and J dropped 5 bases, with 12 bases sitting between them. The CDR3 region has the DNA TGTGCCAGTAGTATACTTACAGAAGGTTATGGCTACACCTTC. Protein sequence: CASSILTEGYGYTF.

This chain connects TRBV5-6 to TRBJ2-3; TRBD2 agrees at 7 bases. The CDR3 is made up of 14 amino acids. J was trimmed by 6 bases and V by 6 bases; bases with no gene match: 10. Germline V lookup: CDR1 SGHDT, CDR2 YYEEEE. DNA for the CDR3: TGTGCCAGCACCCCGGGAGGCTCGGGGGATACGCAGTATTTT. Protein product: CASTPGGSGDTQYF.

The V gene is TRBV20-1, the J gene TRBJ1-5; tentative D call: TRBD1 (5 bases). Germline lookup yields CDR1 DFQATT and CDR2 SNEGSKA (reference sequence). Trimming took off 3 bases at V and 1 base at J, with 10 bases between the two ends. CDR3 length equals 14 residues. The DNA of the CDR3 is TGCAGTGCTAGTAAAGGGGAAAGCAATCAGCCCCAGCATTTT. Its translation: CSASKGESNQPQHF.

The chain is built from TRBV2 and TRBJ1-5, with 7 bases aligning to TRBD1. J was trimmed by 5 bases and V by 5 bases; bases with no gene match: 9. Germline lookup yields CDR1 SNHLY and CDR2 FYNNEI. There are 15 residues in the CDR3. The CDR3, as DNA: TGTGCCAGCAGTAGTGAGAGGCAGGGGGATCAGCCCCAGCATTTT. Protein product: CASSSERQGDQPQHF.

V and J are TRBV30 and TRBJ1-6; D is perhaps TRBD1 (5 bases). CDR1 is GTSNPN, CDR2 SVGIG, per germline (reference sequence). This CDR3 has 15 amino acids. V was shortened by 3 bases and J by 6 bases, with 15 bases between the two germline ends. The CDR3 DNA sequence: TGTGCCTGGAGACGCCAGGGTTTCGGTAATTCACCCCTCCACTTT. It yields the protein CAWRRQGFGNSPLHF.

The chain uses TRBV7-6 and TRBJ2-6; no firm D call. In germline, CDR1 is SGHVS, CDR2 FNYEAQ. This CDR3 contains 15 residues. Deletions cut 5 bases from V and 3 bases from J, with 11 bases between. CDR3: CASSPAPVGANVLTF. Here the CDR3 DNA reads TGTGCCAGCAGCCCAGCGCCGGTTGGGGCCAACGTCCTGACTTTC.

This rearrangement joins TRBV6-5 to TRBJ2-1; 9 bases fit TRBD2. V lost 6 bases and J lost 9; bases outside the gene matches: 9. The CDR3 runs 14 residues. In germline, CDR1 is MNHEY, CDR2 SVGAGI. The CDR3 coding sequence is TGTGCCAGCAGCGGCCTAGCGGGGAAGGGTGAGCAGTTCTTC. Its protein product is CASSGLAGKGEQFF.